This TCR beta chain appears in the sequencing data of a study of blood T cell repertoires in COVID-19. Across the whole study: Collection of acute and convalescent COVID-19 samples took place in the United States, Italy and Spain.

Generated by immunoSEQ multiplex PCR, the TCRdb table keeps only in-frame clones and is missing some. The data show 80,000 or so clones, roughly 80% seen once. The CDR3 has 14 amino acids. Per germline, CDR1 LNHDA and CDR2 SQIVND (reference sequence). The germline V and J ends were trimmed by 5 bases and 4 bases, with 11 bases remaining between them. This clonotype was obtained from a woman aged 55-70 years with acute or convalescent COVID-19. Sequencing input: peripheral blood. This rearrangement joins TRBV19 to TRBJ2-2, with D perhaps matching TRBD1 (5 bases). CDR3 nucleotide sequence: TGTGCCAGTAGTTACGCCAGGGCCACCGGGGAGCTGTTTTTT. It codes for CASSYARATGELFF.